This TCR beta chain originates from a study of Ad26.COV2.S vaccination and SARS-CoV-2 variants. As for the study in general: Ad26.COV2.S, an intramuscular injection, was given once or twice 56 days apart.

The assay was immunoSEQ multiplex PCR, and TCRdb's table has in-frame clones only and misses some. The sample carries 450,000 to 550,000 clones, about 89% recorded once. Points on this clone: The antigen remains unidentified.

Sample treatment: about 20 received Ad26.COV2.S at low or high dose, single or two shots; roughly 5 received placebo; per-sample allocation not given. The investigators took samples on day 63 after the first vaccine or placebo injection. Whole-study findings and limits: Reported post-vaccination CD8+ and CD4+ T cell responses to spike showed substantial breadth.

This specimen was peripheral blood, taken in a trial of Ad26.COV2.S vaccine versus placebo. This clonotype was sampled from a person between 18 and 65 years old who received the Ad26.COV2.S COVID-19 vaccine or a placebo.

CDR3 protein: CAWGGRGTGYGYTF. DNA for the CDR3: TGTGCCTGGGGAGGCAGGGGGACGGGATATGGCTACACCTTC. This chain links TRBV30 with TRBJ1-2; 7 bases match TRBD1. Trimming took 5 bases from V and 5 from J; bases not matched to a gene: 11. The CDR3 length is 14 residues. CDR1 and CDR2 from the germline V gene are GTSNPN and SVGIG (reference sequence).